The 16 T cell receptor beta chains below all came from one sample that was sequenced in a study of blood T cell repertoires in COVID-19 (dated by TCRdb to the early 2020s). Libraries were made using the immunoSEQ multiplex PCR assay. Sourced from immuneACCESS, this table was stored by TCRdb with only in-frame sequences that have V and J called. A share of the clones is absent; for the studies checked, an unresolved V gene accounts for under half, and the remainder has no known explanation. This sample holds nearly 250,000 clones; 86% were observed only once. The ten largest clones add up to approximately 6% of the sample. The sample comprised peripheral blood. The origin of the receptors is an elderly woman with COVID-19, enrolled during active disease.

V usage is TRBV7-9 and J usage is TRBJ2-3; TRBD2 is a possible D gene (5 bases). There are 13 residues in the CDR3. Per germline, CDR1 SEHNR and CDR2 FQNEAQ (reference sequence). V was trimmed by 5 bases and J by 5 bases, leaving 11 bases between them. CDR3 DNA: TGTGCCAGCAGCCCGCGCCGGGGAGATACGCAGTATTTT. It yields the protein CASSPRRGDTQYF.

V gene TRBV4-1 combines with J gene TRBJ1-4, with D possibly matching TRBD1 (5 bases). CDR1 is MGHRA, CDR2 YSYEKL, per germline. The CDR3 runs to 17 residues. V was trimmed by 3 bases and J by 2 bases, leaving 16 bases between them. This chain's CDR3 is CASSQAGGFQTNEKLFF. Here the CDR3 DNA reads TGCGCCAGCAGCCAGGCCGGGGGGTTTCAGACTAATGAAAAACTGTTTTTT.

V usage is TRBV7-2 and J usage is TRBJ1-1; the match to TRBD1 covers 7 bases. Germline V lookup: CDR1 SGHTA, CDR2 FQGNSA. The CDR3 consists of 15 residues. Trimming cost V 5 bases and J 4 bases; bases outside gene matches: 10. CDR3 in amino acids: CASSPSRDSLTEAFF. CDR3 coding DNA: TGTGCCAGCAGCCCGAGCCGGGACAGCCTCACTGAAGCTTTCTTT. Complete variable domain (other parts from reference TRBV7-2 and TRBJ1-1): GAGVSQSPSNKVTEKGKDVELRCDPISGHTALYWYRQSLGQGLEFLIYFQGNSAPDKSGLPSDRFSAERTGGSVSTLTIQRTQQEDSAVYLCASSPSRDSLTEAFFGQGTRLTVV.

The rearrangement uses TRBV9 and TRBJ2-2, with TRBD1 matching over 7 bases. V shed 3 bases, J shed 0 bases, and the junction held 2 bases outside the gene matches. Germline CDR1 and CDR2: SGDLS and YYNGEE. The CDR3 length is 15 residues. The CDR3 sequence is CASSGGQPNTGELFF. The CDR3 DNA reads TGTGCCAGCAGCGGGGGACAGCCGAACACCGGGGAGCTGTTTTTT.

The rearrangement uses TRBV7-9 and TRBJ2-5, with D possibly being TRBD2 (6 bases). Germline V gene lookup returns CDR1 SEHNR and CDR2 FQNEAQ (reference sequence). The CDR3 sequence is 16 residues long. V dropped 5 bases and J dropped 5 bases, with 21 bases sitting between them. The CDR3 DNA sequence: TGTGCCAGCAGCCTTGGACTGGCGGGCCGGGGGGAGACCCAGTACTTC. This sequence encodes CASSLGLAGRGETQYF.

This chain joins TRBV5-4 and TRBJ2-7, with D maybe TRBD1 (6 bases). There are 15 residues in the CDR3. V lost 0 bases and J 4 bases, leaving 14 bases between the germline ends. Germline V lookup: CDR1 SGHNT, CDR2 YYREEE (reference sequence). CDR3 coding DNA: TGTGCCAGCAGCTTGGGCTCGGACAGAAGATACGAGCAGTACTTC. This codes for CASSLGSDRRYEQYF.

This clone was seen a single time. The CDR3 coding sequence is TGTGCCAGCAGTTTTAGGACTAGCGTATACTTC. This gives the protein CASSFRTSVYF. The chain recombines TRBV28 with TRBJ2-7, with 9 bases identical to TRBD2. Trimming cost V 3 bases and J 13 bases; bases outside gene matches: 4. This CDR3 comprises 11 residues. The germline V gene encodes CDR1 MDHEN and CDR2 SYDVKM.

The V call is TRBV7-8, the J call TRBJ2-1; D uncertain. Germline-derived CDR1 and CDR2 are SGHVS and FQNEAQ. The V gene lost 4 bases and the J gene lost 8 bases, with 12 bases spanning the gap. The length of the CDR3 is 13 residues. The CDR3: CASSSEARDEQFF. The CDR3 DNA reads TGTGCCAGCAGCTCAGAAGCCCGGGATGAGCAGTTCTTC.

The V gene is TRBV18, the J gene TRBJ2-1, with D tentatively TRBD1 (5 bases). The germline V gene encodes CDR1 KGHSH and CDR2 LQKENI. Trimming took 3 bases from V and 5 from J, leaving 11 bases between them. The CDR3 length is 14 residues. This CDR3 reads CASSPRAGNNEQFF. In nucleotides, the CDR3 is TGTGCCAGCTCACCCCGGGCAGGGAACAATGAGCAGTTCTTC.

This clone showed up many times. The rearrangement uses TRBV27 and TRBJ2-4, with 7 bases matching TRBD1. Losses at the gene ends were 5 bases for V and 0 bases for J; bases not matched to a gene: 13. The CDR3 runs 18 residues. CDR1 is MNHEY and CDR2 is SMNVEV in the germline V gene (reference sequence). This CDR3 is CASSPNTGAESAKNIQYF. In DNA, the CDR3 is TGTGCCAGCAGTCCGAACACAGGGGCCGAATCAGCCAAAAACATTCAGTACTTC.

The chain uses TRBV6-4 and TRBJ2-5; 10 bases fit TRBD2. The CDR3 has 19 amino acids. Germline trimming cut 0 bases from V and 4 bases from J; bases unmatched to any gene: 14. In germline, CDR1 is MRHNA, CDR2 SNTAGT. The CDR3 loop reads CASSDSSRSGGGRRETQYF. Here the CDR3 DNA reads TGTGCCAGCAGTGACTCGAGTAGGAGCGGGGGGGGACGCCGAGAGACCCAGTACTTC.

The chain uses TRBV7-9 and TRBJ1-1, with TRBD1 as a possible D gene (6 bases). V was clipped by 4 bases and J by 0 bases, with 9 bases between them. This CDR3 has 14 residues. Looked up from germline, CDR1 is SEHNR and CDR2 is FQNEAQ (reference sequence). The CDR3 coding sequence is TGTGCCAGCAGCTCATACAGGGTGAACACTGAAGCTTTCTTT. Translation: CASSSYRVNTEAFF.

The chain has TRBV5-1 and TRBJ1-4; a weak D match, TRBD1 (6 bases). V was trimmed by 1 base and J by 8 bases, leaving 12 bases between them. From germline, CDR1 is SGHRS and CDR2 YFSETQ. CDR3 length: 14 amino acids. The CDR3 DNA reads TGCGCCAGCAGCTTGATGGGGGCAAGAGAAAAACTGTTTTTT. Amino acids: CASSLMGAREKLFF. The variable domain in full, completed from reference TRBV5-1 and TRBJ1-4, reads KAGVTQTPRYLIKTRGQQVTLSCSPISGHRSVSWYQQTPGQGLQFLFEYFSETQRNKGNFPGRFSGRQFSNSRSEMNVSTLELGDSALYLCASSLMGAREKLFFGSGTQLSVL.

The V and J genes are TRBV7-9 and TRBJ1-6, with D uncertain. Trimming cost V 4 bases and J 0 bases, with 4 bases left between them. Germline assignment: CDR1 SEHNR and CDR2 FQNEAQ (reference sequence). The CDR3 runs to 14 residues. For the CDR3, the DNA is TGTGCCAGCAGCTCCTACTCCTATAATTCACCCCTCCACTTT. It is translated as CASSSYSYNSPLHF.

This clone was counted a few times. The CDR3 DNA is TGTGCCAGCAGCTACAGGGGGAACGAGCAGTACGTC. It encodes CASSYRGNEQYV. The rearrangement joins TRBV2 to TRBJ2-7, with TRBD1 matching 8 bases. V dropped 6 bases and J dropped 5; count of bases not matched to a gene: 3. The germline CDR1 and CDR2 sequences are SNHLY and FYNNEI. The CDR3 is 12 residues long.

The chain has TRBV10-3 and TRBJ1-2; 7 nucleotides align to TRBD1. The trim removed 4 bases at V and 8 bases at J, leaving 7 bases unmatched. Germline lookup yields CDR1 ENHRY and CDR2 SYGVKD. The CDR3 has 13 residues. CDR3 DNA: TGTGCCATCAGTGTCGACAGGGTGGGGGGCTACACCTTC. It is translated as CAISVDRVGGYTF.